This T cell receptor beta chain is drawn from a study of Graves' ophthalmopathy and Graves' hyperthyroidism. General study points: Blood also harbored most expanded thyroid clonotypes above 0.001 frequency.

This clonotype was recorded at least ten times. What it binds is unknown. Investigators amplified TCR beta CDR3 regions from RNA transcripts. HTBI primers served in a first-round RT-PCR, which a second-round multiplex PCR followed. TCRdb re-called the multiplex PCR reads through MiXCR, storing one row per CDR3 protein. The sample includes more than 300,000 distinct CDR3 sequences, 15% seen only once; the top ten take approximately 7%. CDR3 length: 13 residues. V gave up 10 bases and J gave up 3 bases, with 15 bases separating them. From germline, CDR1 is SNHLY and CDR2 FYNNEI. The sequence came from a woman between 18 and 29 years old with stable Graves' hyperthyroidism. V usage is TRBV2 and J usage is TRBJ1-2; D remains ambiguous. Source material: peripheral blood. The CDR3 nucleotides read TGTGCCACCCCCGGTTGGGGTGACTATGGCTACACCTTC. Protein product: CATPGWGDYGYTF.